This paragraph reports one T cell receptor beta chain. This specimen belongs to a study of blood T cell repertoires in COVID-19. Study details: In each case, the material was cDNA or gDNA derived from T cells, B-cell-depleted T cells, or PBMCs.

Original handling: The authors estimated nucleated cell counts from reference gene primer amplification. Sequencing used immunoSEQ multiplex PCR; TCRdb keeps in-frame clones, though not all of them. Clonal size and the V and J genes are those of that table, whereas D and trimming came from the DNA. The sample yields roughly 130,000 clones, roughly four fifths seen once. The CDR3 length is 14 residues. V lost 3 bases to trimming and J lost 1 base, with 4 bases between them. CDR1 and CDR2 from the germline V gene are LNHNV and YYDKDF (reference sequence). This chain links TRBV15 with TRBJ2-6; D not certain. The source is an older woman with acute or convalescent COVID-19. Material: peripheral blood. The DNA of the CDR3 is TGTGCCACCAGCAGGAGTTCTGGGGCCAACGTCCTGACTTTC. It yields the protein CATSRSSGANVLTF.